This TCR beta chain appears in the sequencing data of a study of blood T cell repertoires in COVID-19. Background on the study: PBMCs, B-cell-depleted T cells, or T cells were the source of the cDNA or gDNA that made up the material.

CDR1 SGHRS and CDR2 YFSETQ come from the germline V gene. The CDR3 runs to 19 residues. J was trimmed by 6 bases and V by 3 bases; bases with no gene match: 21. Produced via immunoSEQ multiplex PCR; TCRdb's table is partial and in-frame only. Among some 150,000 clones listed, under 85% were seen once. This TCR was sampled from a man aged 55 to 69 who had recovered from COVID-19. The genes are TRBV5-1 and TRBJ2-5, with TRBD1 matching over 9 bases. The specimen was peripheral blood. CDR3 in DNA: TGCGCCAGCAGCTCGGAAGCCTTCGTACCGGGACAGGGCTTACAGACCCAGTACTTC. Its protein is CASSSEAFVPGQGLQTQYF.